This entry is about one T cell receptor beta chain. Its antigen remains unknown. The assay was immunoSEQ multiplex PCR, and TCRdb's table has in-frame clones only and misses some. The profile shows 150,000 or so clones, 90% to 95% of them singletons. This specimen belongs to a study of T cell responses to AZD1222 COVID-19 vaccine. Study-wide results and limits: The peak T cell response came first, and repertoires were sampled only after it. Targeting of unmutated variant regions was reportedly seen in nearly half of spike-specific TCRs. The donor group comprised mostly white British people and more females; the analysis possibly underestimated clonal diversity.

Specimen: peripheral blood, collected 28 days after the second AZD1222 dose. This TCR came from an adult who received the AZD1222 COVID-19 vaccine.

The CDR3 region has the DNA TGTGCCAGCAGTTACCGGGAAGGGCAATATGGCTACACCTTC. It encodes CASSYREGQYGYTF. V gene TRBV6-6 combines with J gene TRBJ1-2; D call uncertain. V gave up 2 bases and J gave up 5 bases, with 12 bases separating them. The germline V gene encodes CDR1 MNHNY and CDR2 SVGAGI (reference sequence). CDR3 length: 14 amino acids.